These T cell receptor beta chains were read from a single sample in a study of T cell changes during pregnancy in multiple sclerosis. Sequenced by immunoSEQ multiplex PCR; TCRdb stores in-frame clones only, minus some. This sample carries about 45,000 clones, roughly 90% of them seen once, and the ten largest clones take under 2%. The material was peripheral blood, obtained in the first trimester of pregnancy. The receptors shown here come from a female donor with multiple sclerosis, enrolled in a pregnancy study. The CDR3 runs from the conserved cysteine through the conserved F or W. Fields, in order: J gene, V gene, clone size, D gene, CDR3 protein, CDR3 DNA. The D gene is left open where the match is weak. The listing skips clone size in some rows; elsewhere it reads once, few, many or a size class.

>TRBJ2-3|TRBV5-1|-|-
CASSLARDGHTDTQYF
TGCGCCAGCAGCTTGGCGCGGGACGGACACACAGATACGCAGTATTTT
>TRBJ2-1|TRBV7-2|once|-
CASSLRGAFSNYNEQFF
TGTGCCAGCAGCTTACGGGGGGCCTTTTCCAACTACAATGAGCAGTTCTTC
>TRBJ1-1|TRBV5-1|-|-
CASSFTVGGAIPEAFF
TGCGCCAGCAGCTTCACCGTCGGAGGCGCGATTCCTGAAGCTTTCTTT
>TRBJ2-4|TRBV2|-|-
CASSGPFRGNIQYF
TGTGCCAGCAGTGGACCCTTTAGGGGAAACATTCAGTACTTC
>TRBJ2-3|TRBV7-8|-|TRBD2
CASKLAGGLQTDTQYF
TGTGCCAGCAAACTAGCGGGGGGTCTCCAAACAGATACGCAGTATTTT
>TRBJ1-2|TRBV5-1|-|-
CASSLATGAINYGYTF
TGCGCCAGCAGCTTGGCAACGGGAGCAATTAACTATGGCTACACCTTC
>TRBJ1-5|TRBV19|-|-
CASSLRVYQPQHF
TGTGCCAGTAGCTTGAGGGTGTACCAGCCCCAGCATTTT
>TRBJ1-5|TRBV15|-|-
CATSTILQGPQHF
TGTGCCACCAGCACCATTCTCCAGGGTCCCCAGCATTTT
>TRBJ2-3|TRBV4-2|-|TRBD2
CASSQSWAGGTDTQYF
TGTGCCAGCAGCCAGAGTTGGGCGGGGGGCACAGATACGCAGTATTTT
>TRBJ2-1|TRBV9|-|TRBD2
CASSATFGTSGGADEQFF
TGTGCCAGCAGCGCTACGTTTGGGACTAGCGGGGGGGCGGATGAGCAGTTCTTC